The 13 T cell receptor beta chains in this list originate from one sample, sequenced in a study of blood T cells in healthy people across ages. For the second PCR, which ran for roughly 7 to 11 cycles, a sample-barcoded 5' primer and a J-beta primer mix were used. TCRdb called the 5' RACE reads again in MiXCR, with one record for every CDR3 protein. In the table there are around 1,800,000 distinct CDR3 sequences, about two fifths of which are singletons. Input material: blood. All receptors come from a human donor in good health.

The chain has TRBV7-6 and TRBJ2-1, with 14 positions matching TRBD2. With 5 bases clipped from V and 8 bases from J, the junction kept 2 bases outside the gene matches. The CDR3 is made up of 14 amino acids. The V gene's germline CDR1 is SGHVS and CDR2 FNYEAQ. The CDR3 DNA is TGTGCCAGCAGCACGGGACTAGCGGGGGATGAGCAGTTCTTC. Translating gives CASSTGLAGDEQFF.

This clonotype has at least ten counts. This rearrangement joins TRBV20-1 to TRBJ1-2; possible D gene TRBD1, 5 bases. Looked up from germline, CDR1 is DFQATT and CDR2 is SNEGSKA (reference sequence). CDR3 size: 11 residues. Trimming stripped 5 bases from V and 4 bases from J, with 8 bases between. Written as DNA, the CDR3 is TGCAGTGCTCTCGACAGCTATGGCTACACCTTC. This translates into CSALDSYGYTF.

V usage is TRBV5-5 and J usage is TRBJ2-1; no clear D gene. The CDR3 has 10 amino acids. V lost 6 bases and J lost 9, with 7 bases in between. From germline, CDR1 is SGHKS and CDR2 YYEKEE (reference sequence). The DNA of the CDR3 is TGTGCCAGCAAAGGTGGTGAGCAGTTCTTC. Residues: CASKGGEQFF.

Only a few counts were recorded for this clonotype. The chain carries TRBV4-1 and TRBJ2-7; no firm D call. This CDR3 has 15 residues. Trimming took off 4 bases at V and 0 bases at J, with 13 bases between the two ends. The germline CDR1 and CDR2 sequences are MGHRA and YSYEKL. CDR3 sequence (DNA): TGCGCCAGCAGCCCGCTTTCGGGTGCCTCCTACGAGCAGTACTTC. This sequence encodes CASSPLSGASYEQYF.

The chain couples TRBV7-9 to TRBJ2-7; possibly TRBD1 for D (7 bases). This CDR3 is built from 17 residues. Germline V gene data show CDR1 as SEHNR and CDR2 as FQNEAQ (reference sequence). V shed 4 bases and J shed 3 bases, with 22 bases lying between them. Here the CDR3 DNA reads TGTGCCAGCAGCTCCTTGGAAAAGGGACAGCGGGTCTACGAGCAGTACTTC. This translates into CASSSLEKGQRVYEQYF.

There are a few counts of this clonotype. This chain uses TRBV6-4 with TRBJ2-3, with D possibly being TRBD1 or TRBD2 (5 bases each). Germline V lookup: CDR1 MRHNA, CDR2 SNTAGT. The CDR3 contains 13 residues. The V gene lost 2 bases and the J gene lost 7 bases, with 10 bases spanning the gap. The CDR3 bases are TGTGCCAGCAGTGACGGATGGGGGAATACGCAGTATTTT. Protein product: CASSDGWGNTQYF.

Only a few counts were recorded for this clonotype. This chain connects TRBV5-1 to TRBJ1-1, with a weak D call TRBD1 (6 bases). V lost 2 bases, J lost 5 bases, and 13 bases lay in between. The CDR3 sequence is 14 residues long. Germline CDR1 and CDR2: SGHRS and YFSETQ. Written as DNA, the CDR3 is TGCGCCAGCAGCTTTTTCGGACAGAGGACTGAAGCTTTCTTT. It encodes CASSFFGQRTEAFF.

This clonotype has just a few counts. At one of its ends the junction is not consistent with the germline gene, which may arise from a read error. The chain links TRBV20-1 to TRBJ2-3, with 7 nucleotides matching TRBD2. The CDR3 extends over 13 amino acids. CDR1 is DFQATT, CDR2 SNEGSKA, per germline (reference sequence). CDR3 residues: CVTGTTSTDTQYF. CDR3 DNA: TGTGTTACCGGGACTACTAGCACAGATACGCAGTATTTT.

This clonotype was seen many times. V is TRBV7-6 and J is TRBJ2-7; 10 positions match TRBD2. J gave up 3 bases and V 4 bases, and 6 bases lay outside the gene matches. Germline CDR1 reads SGHVS; CDR2 reads FNYEAQ. The CDR3 loop spans 15 amino acids. This chain's CDR3 is CASSSLAGGLYEQYF. In DNA, the CDR3 is TGTGCCAGCAGCTCGTTAGCGGGGGGCCTCTACGAGCAGTACTTC.

This clonotype was detected a few times. The chain recombines TRBV5-5 with TRBJ2-3; D not certain. Trimming removed 0 bases at V and 0 bases at J, with 8 bases between. Germline values: CDR1 SGHKS, CDR2 YYEKEE (reference sequence). This CDR3 has 15 residues. Written as DNA, the CDR3 is TGTGCCAGCAGCTTGGTGCTGTCTAGCACAGATACGCAGTATTTT. This translates into CASSLVLSSTDTQYF. The complete variable domain, with remaining parts taken from reference TRBV5-5 and TRBJ2-3, reads DAGVTQSPTHLIKTRGQQVTLRCSPISGHKSVSWYQQVLGQGPQFIFQYYEKEERGRGNFPDRFSARQFPNYSSELNVNALLLGDSALYLCASSLVLSSTDTQYFGPGTRLTVL.

V and J are TRBV7-2 and TRBJ2-7; D remains unclear. CDR1 is SGHTA, CDR2 FQGNSA, per germline. The CDR3 totals 13 residues. The V end was cut by 5 bases, the J end by 6 bases, with 14 bases between. CDR3 sequence reads: CASSPSWGGEQYF. The CDR3 bases are TGTGCCAGCAGCCCTAGTTGGGGTGGCGAGCAGTACTTC.

The rearrangement uses TRBV30 and TRBJ1-4; D may be TRBD1 (5 bases). V was cut by 5 bases and J by 0 bases, with 13 bases left in between. The length of the CDR3 is 15 residues. Germline CDR1 and CDR2: GTSNPN and SVGIG (reference sequence). The CDR3 sequence is CAWHRDGATNEKLFF. Here the CDR3 DNA reads TGTGCCTGGCATCGGGACGGAGCAACTAATGAAAAACTGTTTTTT.

J is TRBJ2-3 and V is TRBV4-1; D remains unclear. V lost 1 base to trimming and J lost 0 bases, with 17 bases between them. The germline CDR1 and CDR2 sequences are MGHRA and YSYEKL. The CDR3 has 18 amino acids. The CDR3 here is CASSQVLRTVTSTDTQYF. For the CDR3, the DNA is TGCGCCAGCAGCCAAGTATTGCGAACAGTCACTAGCACAGATACGCAGTATTTT.